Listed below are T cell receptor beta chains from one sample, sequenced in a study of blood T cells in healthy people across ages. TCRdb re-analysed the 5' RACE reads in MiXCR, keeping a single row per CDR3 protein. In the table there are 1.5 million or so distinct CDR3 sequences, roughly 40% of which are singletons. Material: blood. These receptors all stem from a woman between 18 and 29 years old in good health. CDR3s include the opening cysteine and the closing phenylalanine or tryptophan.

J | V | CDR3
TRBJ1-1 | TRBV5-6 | CASSLGEMDTEAFF
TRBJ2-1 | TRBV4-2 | CASSQEVGLSYNEQFF
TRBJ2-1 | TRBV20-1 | CSALGLAGGLPYNEQFF
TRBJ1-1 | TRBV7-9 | CASSVSIGTEAFF
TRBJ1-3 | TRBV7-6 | CASSLGDSFSGNTIYF
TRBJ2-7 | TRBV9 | CASSVSPLREKTYEQYF
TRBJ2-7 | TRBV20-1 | CSARDAGTVYEQYF
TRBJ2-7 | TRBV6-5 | CASSPGRDYEQYF
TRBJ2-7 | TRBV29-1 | CSVEGWGAYNEQYF
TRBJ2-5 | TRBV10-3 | CAITFGTSGGETQYF
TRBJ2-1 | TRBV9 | CASSGAGLADVNEQFF
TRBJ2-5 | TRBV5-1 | CASSSGLAGASQETQYF
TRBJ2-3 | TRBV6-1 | CASSRPPDRDDTQYF
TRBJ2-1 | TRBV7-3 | CASSLRGGPQFF
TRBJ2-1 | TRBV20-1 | CSARDSLSYNEQFF
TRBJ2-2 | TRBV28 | CASSILADPNTGELFF
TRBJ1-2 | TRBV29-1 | CSVPGGVGGGYTF
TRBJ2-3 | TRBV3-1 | CASSHSTSGGTDTQYF
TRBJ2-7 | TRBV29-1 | CSAGSRVGNEQYF
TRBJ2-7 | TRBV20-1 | CSASSQGGVEQYF
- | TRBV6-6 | CASSRGGTYDEQYF
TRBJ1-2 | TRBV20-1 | CSARRGLYGYTF
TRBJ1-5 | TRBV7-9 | CASSAEGNSNQPQHF
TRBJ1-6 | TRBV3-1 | CASSPPTRTGRTGNSPLHF